These 22 T cell receptor beta chains were all obtained from the same sample, sequenced in a study of T-cell reconstitution after alpha-beta-depleted transplantation in children. Construction of the TCRbeta library involved unique molecular identifiers. TCRdb re-called the PCR reads with MiXCR, one entry per CDR3 protein. The repertoire includes 600,000 or so distinct CDR3 sequences, 23% of them detected once, and 13% to 15% sits in the top ten. Sequencing was performed on PBMCs, mostly from graft donor cells, taken 360 days after TCRalphabeta/CD19-depleted stem cell transplant. These TCRs come from a boy less than two years old who had a stem cell transplant for acute myeloid leukemia, so the T cells may come from the graft donor.

The rearrangement links TRBV9 to TRBJ2-7, with 7 bases matching TRBD1. Trimming at V came to 0 bases and at J to 3 bases, leaving 0 bases not matched to a gene. Germline assignment: CDR1 SGDLS and CDR2 YYNGEE. The CDR3 has 13 residues. Here the CDR3 reads CASSVDRGYEQYF. The DNA of the CDR3 is TGTGCCAGCAGCGTAGACAGGGGCTACGAGCAGTACTTC.

This clonotype appeared once. The chain joins TRBV12-3 or TRBV12-4 to TRBJ2-2; 7 positions match TRBD1. CDR3 length equals 15 residues. The V segment lost 6 bases and the J segment 6 bases; nucleotides outside the gene matches: 10. The CDR3 reads CASSLTGVTPGELFF. CDR3 in DNA: TGTGCCAGCAGCTTAACAGGGGTGACACCCGGGGAGCTGTTTTTT.

The sample holds many counts of this clonotype. J is TRBJ2-7 and V is TRBV7-9, with D possibly called TRBD1 or TRBD2 (5 bases each). This CDR3 is 13 amino acids long. Germline V gene lookup returns CDR1 SEHNR and CDR2 FQNEAQ (reference sequence). Trimming shortened V by 5 bases and J by 3 bases, and 11 bases separated the two germline ends. CDR3 residues: CASSLGDLYEQYV. The CDR3 nucleotides read TGTGCCAGCAGCCTGGGGGACCTCTACGAGCAGTACGTC.

The chain combines TRBV7-3 with TRBJ2-1, with 11 bases identical to TRBD2. The CDR3 loop spans 18 amino acids. Germline V lookup: CDR1 SGHTA, CDR2 FQGTGA. Trimming at V came to 3 bases and at J to 5 bases, leaving 12 bases not matched to a gene. The CDR3, as DNA: TGTGCCAGCAGCTTGGGGCTAGTAGCGGGGGGGAGAAACAATGAGCAGTTCTTC. Amino acids: CASSLGLVAGGRNNEQFF. Filled out from reference TRBV7-3 and TRBJ2-1, the complete variable domain reads GAGVSQTPSNKVTEKGKYVELRCDPISGHTALYWYRQSLGQGPEFLIYFQGTGAADDSGLPNDRFFAVRPEGSVSTLKIQRTERGDSAVYLCASSLGLVAGGRNNEQFFGPGTRLTVL.

Many counts were recorded for this clonotype. The chain is built from TRBV18 and TRBJ2-5; tentative D call: TRBD2 (5 bases). The CDR3 spans 13 residues. V was trimmed by 3 bases and J by 5 bases, leaving 10 bases between them. Germline loops: CDR1 KGHSH, CDR2 LQKENI. For the CDR3, the DNA is TGTGCCAGCTCACCGTCTCTAGCCGAGACCCAGTACTTC. Protein sequence: CASSPSLAETQYF.

The chain uses TRBV7-8 and TRBJ2-7, with 9 bases aligning to TRBD1. From germline, CDR1 is SGHVS and CDR2 FQNEAQ. The CDR3 is 18 residues long. With V trimmed by 1 base and J by 3 bases, 13 bases remained unmatched. The CDR3 reads CASSLVVAGTGWIYEQYF. The CDR3 DNA sequence: TGTGCCAGCAGCTTAGTAGTCGCGGGGACAGGGTGGATCTACGAGCAGTACTTC.

The chain links TRBV7-9 to TRBJ2-1; 7 bases line up with TRBD1. The CDR3 sequence is 14 residues long. The germline gives CDR1 SEHNR, CDR2 FQNEAQ (reference sequence). The V segment lost 5 bases and the J segment 1 base; nucleotides outside the gene matches: 2. The CDR3: CASSTQGSYNEQFF. CDR3 nucleotide sequence: TGTGCCAGCAGCACACAGGGGTCCTACAATGAGCAGTTCTTC.

This clonotype appeared a single time. This chain joins TRBV20-1 and TRBJ2-7, with 15 bases identical to TRBD2. Germline trimming cut 6 bases from V and 3 bases from J; bases unmatched to any gene: 9. The germline gives CDR1 DFQATT, CDR2 SNEGSKA (reference sequence). The CDR3 consists of 16 residues. The CDR3 DNA reads TGCAGTGCAAACTCCGGACTAGCGGGGGGGATCTACGAGCAGTACTTC. It translates to CSANSGLAGGIYEQYF.

This clonotype has a handful of counts. The chain recombines TRBV6-1 with TRBJ2-3; D remains unclear. The CDR3 consists of 16 residues. Germline V CDR1 and CDR2: MNHNS, SASEGT. V was shortened by 6 bases and J by 2 bases, with 18 bases between the two germline ends. CDR3 bases: TGTGCCAGCAGCGCTCGTGTCTTCGGCTTCACAGATACGCAGTATTTT. It is translated as CASSARVFGFTDTQYF.

This clonotype was found many times. The rearrangement uses TRBV5-1 and TRBJ2-5; D remains unclear. V was trimmed by 0 bases and J by 1 base, leaving 7 bases between them. In germline, CDR1 is SGHRS, CDR2 YFSETQ. The CDR3 is 14 amino acids. The CDR3 here is CASSLDRAQETQYF. The DNA for the CDR3 is TGCGCCAGCAGCTTGGACCGCGCCCAAGAGACCCAGTACTTC.

This clonotype was seen repeatedly, ten times or more. The chain employs TRBV10-3 and TRBJ2-3; TRBD1 matches at 9 bases. This CDR3 is built from 12 residues. V lost 3 bases and J lost 13; bases outside the gene matches: 5. Germline CDR1 reads ENHRY; CDR2 reads SYGVKD. The CDR3 region has the DNA TGTGCCATCAGTGAACAGGGGGCATTGGAGTATTTT. Protein: CAISEQGALEYF.

This sequence joins TRBV28 and TRBJ1-5; no clear D gene. This CDR3 has 16 amino acids. V lost 6 bases, J lost 3 bases, and 18 bases lay in between. The V gene's germline CDR1 is MDHEN and CDR2 SYDVKM. The CDR3 reads CASRGGPLGLNQPQHF. The CDR3 DNA is TGTGCCAGCAGGGGAGGGCCCCTAGGCCTCAATCAGCCCCAGCATTTT.

This clonotype came up many times. The V and J genes are TRBV20-1 and TRBJ2-7; D unclear. Looked up from germline, CDR1 is DFQATT and CDR2 is SNEGSKA (reference sequence). V shed 1 base and J shed 5 bases, with 12 bases lying between them. CDR3 length: 13 residues. CDR3 nucleotides: TGCAGTGCTAGAGTGAAGGGCGGACACGAGCAGTACTTC. Protein product: CSARVKGGHEQYF.

This chain joins TRBV5-1 and TRBJ2-1; a weak D match, TRBD1 (5 bases). Looked up from germline, CDR1 is SGHRS and CDR2 is YFSETQ. Trimming took 1 base from V and 0 from J, leaving 11 bases between them. This CDR3 has 16 residues. DNA of the CDR3: TGCGCCAGCAGCTTGAAACAGGTTCTCTCCTACAATGAGCAGTTCTTC. It yields the protein CASSLKQVLSYNEQFF. Together with reference TRBV5-1 and TRBJ2-1, the CDR3 gives the full variable domain: KAGVTQTPRYLIKTRGQQVTLSCSPISGHRSVSWYQQTPGQGLQFLFEYFSETQRNKGNFPGRFSGRQFSNSRSEMNVSTLELGDSALYLCASSLKQVLSYNEQFFGPGTRLTVL.

V is TRBV29-1 and J is TRBJ1-2, with 9 positions matching TRBD1. This CDR3 is 16 amino acids long. Germline V gene lookup returns CDR1 SQVTM and CDR2 ANQGSEA. V lost 3 bases, J lost 6 bases, and 14 bases stayed unmatched. CDR3 nucleotide sequence: TGCAGCGTTGATGACCGGGACAGGGTGGGGTTCAATGGCTACACCTTC. Its protein product is CSVDDRDRVGFNGYTF. Supplemented by reference TRBV29-1 and TRBJ1-2, the full variable domain reads SAVISQKPSRDICQRGTSLTIQCQVDSQVTMMFWYRQQPGQSLTLIATANQGSEATYESGFVIDKFPISRPNLTFSTLTVSNMSPEDSSIYLCSVDDRDRVGFNGYTFGSGTRLTVV.

The table lists this clonotype with many counts. The V call is TRBV9, the J call TRBJ2-3; no reliable D call. The ends were cut back, 3 bases at V and 4 bases at J, with 12 bases in the middle. Germline V gene data show CDR1 as SGDLS and CDR2 as YYNGEE. CDR3 size: 14 residues. The CDR3 nucleotides are TGTGCCAGCAGCGAGTCCCGTTGGGCAGATACGCAGTATTTT. Amino acid sequence: CASSESRWADTQYF.

This clonotype was observed a few times. The chain has TRBV6-6 and TRBJ1-4; tentative D call: TRBD1 (5 bases). The V end lost 5 bases, the J end lost 3 bases, and 7 bases lay between the germline ends. CDR3 size: 13 residues. Germline V gene lookup returns CDR1 MNHNY and CDR2 SVGAGI (reference sequence). CDR3 DNA sequence: TGTGCCAGCAGTAGGGACCCTAATGAAAAACTGTTTTTT. Protein sequence: CASSRDPNEKLFF.

This clonotype has only a few counts. This chain uses TRBV29-1 with TRBJ2-4; 9 nucleotides match TRBD1. The CDR3 has 17 residues. In germline, CDR1 is SQVTM, CDR2 ANQGSEA. In nucleotides, the CDR3 is TGCAGGGACGAACAGGGGGCAACGCCTGGGGCCAAAAACATTCAGTACTTC. Protein product: CRDEQGATPGAKNIQYF.

This clonotype came up a few times. This rearrangement joins TRBV4-2 to TRBJ2-1; D may match TRBD1 or TRBD2 (5 bases each). The CDR3 sequence is 15 residues long. From germline, CDR1 is LGHNA and CDR2 YNFKEQ. V was clipped by 1 base and J by 10 bases, with 17 bases between them. Here the CDR3 reads CASSQVKASGTEQFF. Written as DNA, the CDR3 is TGTGCCAGCAGCCAAGTTAAGGCATCGGGGACGGAGCAGTTCTTC.

This clonotype was picked up a small number of times. This chain links TRBV6-5 with TRBJ2-7; the D gene is possibly TRBD1 (5 bases). V was trimmed by 0 bases and J by 5 bases, leaving 5 bases between them. Germline CDR1 MNHEY, CDR2 SVGAGI. The CDR3 is 12 residues long. The CDR3 DNA reads as TGTGCCAGCAGTTACTCGGGGCACGAGCAGTACTTC. Translating gives CASSYSGHEQYF.

In its sample, this clonotype was seen many times. V usage is TRBV5-4 and J usage is TRBJ2-1; TRBD2 agrees at 12 bases. The CDR3 has 16 residues. V lost 2 bases and J lost 6; bases outside the gene matches: 6. Germline V gene sequence: CDR1 SGHNT, CDR2 YYREEE (reference sequence). The CDR3 sequence: CASSFGRGLAGNEQFF. The CDR3 DNA follows: TGTGCCAGCAGCTTCGGGCGGGGACTAGCGGGCAATGAGCAGTTCTTC.

This clonotype was seen a few times. The V and J genes are TRBV27 and TRBJ2-7, with TRBD1 matching 7 bases. V shed 2 bases and J 4 bases; nucleotides not matched to a gene: 8. The CDR3 consists of 15 residues. From germline, CDR1 is MNHEY and CDR2 SMNVEV (reference sequence). The CDR3 sequence: CASSLRGGRVYEQYF. Written as DNA, the CDR3 is TGTGCCAGCAGTTTACGAGGGGGCAGAGTATACGAGCAGTACTTC.